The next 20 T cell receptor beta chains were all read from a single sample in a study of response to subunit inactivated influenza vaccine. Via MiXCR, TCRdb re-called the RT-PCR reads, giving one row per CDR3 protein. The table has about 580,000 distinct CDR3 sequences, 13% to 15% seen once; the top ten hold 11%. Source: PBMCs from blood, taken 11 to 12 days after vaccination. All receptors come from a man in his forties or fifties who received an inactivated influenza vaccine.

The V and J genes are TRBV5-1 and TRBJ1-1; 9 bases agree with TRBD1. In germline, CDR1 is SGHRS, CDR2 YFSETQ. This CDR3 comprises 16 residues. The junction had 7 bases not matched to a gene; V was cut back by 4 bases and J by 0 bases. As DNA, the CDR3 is TGCGCCAGCAGCCTCCGACAGGGGGGTCTGAACACTGAAGCTTTCTTT. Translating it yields CASSLRQGGLNTEAFF. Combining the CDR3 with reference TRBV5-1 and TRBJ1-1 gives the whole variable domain KAGVTQTPRYLIKTRGQQVTLSCSPISGHRSVSWYQQTPGQGLQFLFEYFSETQRNKGNFPGRFSGRQFSNSRSEMNVSTLELGDSALYLCASSLRQGGLNTEAFFGQGTRLTVV.

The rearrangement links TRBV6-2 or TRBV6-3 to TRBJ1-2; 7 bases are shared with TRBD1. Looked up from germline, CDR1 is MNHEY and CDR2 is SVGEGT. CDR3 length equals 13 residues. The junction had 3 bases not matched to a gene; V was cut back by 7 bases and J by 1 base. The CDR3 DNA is TGTGCCAGCACACAGGGGATTAACTATGGCTACACCTTC. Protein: CASTQGINYGYTF.

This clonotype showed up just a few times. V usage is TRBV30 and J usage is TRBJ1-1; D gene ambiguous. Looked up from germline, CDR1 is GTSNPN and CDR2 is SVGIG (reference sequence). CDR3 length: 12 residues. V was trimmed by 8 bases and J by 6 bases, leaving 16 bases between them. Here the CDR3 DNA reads TGTGCCGCCGTATTTGGCGTTTCTGAAGCTTTCTTT. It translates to CAAVFGVSEAFF.

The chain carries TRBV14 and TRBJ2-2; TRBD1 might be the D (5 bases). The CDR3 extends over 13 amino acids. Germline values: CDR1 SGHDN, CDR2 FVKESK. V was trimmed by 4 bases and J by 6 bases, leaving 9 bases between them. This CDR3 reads CASSRPGPGELFF. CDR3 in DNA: TGTGCCAGCAGCCGACCAGGGCCCGGGGAGCTGTTTTTT.

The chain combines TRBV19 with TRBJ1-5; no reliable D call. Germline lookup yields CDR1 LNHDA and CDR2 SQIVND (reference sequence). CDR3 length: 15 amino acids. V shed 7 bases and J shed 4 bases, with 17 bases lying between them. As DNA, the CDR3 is TGTGCCAGTATGGCGGTATTCGGAACTAATCAGCCCCAGCATTTT. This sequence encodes CASMAVFGTNQPQHF.

CDR3 DNA sequence: TGCAGTGCTATTAGCGCGGGGCCTCGTGAGCAGTTCTTC. Translated, it gives CSAISAGPREQFF. The chain combines TRBV20-1 with TRBJ2-1, with a weak D call TRBD2 (6 bases). Germline CDR1 is DFQATT and CDR2 is SNEGSKA (reference sequence). The CDR3 length is 13 residues. V was shortened by 4 bases and J by 9 bases, with 16 bases between the two germline ends.

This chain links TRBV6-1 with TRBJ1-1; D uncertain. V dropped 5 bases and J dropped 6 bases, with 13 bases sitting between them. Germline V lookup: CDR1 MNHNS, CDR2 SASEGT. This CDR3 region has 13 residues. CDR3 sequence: CASSPIGVAEAFF. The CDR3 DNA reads TGTGCCAGCAGTCCCATTGGTGTCGCTGAAGCTTTCTTT.

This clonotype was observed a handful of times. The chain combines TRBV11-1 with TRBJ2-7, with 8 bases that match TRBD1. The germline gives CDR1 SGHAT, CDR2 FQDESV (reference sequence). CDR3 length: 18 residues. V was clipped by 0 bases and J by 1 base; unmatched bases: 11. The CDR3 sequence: CASSLAGTGISYSYEQYF. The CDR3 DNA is TGTGCCAGCAGCTTAGCCGGGACAGGAATTAGTTATTCCTACGAGCAGTACTTC.

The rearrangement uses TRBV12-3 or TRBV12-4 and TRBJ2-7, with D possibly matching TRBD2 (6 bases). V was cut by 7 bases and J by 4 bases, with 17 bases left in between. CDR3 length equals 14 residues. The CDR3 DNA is TGTGCCAGCACTTCGGGGGAGAGGCGGTACGAGCAGTACTTC. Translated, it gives CASTSGERRYEQYF.

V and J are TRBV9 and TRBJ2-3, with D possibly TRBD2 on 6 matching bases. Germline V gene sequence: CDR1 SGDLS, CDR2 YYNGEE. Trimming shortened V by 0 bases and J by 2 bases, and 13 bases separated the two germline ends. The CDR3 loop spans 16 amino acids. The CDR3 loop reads CASSVEAGRLTDTQYF. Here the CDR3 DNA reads TGTGCCAGCAGCGTAGAGGCGGGGCGTCTCACAGATACGCAGTATTTT. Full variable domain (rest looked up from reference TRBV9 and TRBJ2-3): DSGVTQTPKHLITATGQRVTLRCSPRSGDLSVYWYQQSLDQGLQFLIQYYNGEERAKGNILERFSAQQFPDLHSELNLSSLELGDSALYFCASSVEAGRLTDTQYFGPGTRLTVL.

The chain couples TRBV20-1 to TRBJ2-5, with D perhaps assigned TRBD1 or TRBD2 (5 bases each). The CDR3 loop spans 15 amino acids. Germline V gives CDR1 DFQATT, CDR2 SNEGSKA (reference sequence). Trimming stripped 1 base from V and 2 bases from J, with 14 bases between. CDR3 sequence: CSARGGWDVQETQYF. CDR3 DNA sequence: TGCAGTGCTAGAGGGGGTTGGGACGTACAAGAGACCCAGTACTTC.

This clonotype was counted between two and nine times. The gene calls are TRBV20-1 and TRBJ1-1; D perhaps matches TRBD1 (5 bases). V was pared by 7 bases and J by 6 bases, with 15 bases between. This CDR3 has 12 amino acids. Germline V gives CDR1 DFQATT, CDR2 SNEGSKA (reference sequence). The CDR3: CSVPGPGSEAFF. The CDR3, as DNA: TGCAGTGTTCCGGGACCGGGCTCTGAAGCTTTCTTT.

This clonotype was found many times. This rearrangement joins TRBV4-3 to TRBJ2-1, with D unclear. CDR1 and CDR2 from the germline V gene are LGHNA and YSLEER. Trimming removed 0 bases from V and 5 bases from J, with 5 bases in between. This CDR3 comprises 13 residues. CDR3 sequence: CASSQESDNEQFF. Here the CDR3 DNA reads TGCGCCAGCAGCCAAGAGTCGGACAATGAGCAGTTCTTC.

CDR3 sequence: CASSLASSGDYEQYF. CDR3 coding DNA: TGCGCCAGCAGCTTGGCCTCTAGCGGGGATTACGAGCAGTACTTC. The genes are TRBV5-1 and TRBJ2-7; TRBD2 matches 9 bases. Unmatched junction bases numbered 5, after V lost 0 bases and J lost 4 bases. The CDR3 contains 15 residues. Germline CDR1 and CDR2: SGHRS and YFSETQ.

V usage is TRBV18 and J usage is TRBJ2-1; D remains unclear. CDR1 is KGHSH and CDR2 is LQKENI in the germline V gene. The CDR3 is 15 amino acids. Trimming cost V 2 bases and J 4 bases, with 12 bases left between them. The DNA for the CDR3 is TGTGCCAGCTCACCAGGGCTTAATCTTTACAATGAGCAGTTCTTC. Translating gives CASSPGLNLYNEQFF.

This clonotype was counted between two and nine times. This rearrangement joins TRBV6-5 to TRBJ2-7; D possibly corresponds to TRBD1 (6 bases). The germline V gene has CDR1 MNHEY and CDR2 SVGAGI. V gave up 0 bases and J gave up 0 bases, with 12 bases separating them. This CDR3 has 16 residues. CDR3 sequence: CASSYSLTGSSYEQYF. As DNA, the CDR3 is TGTGCCAGCAGTTACTCCCTTACAGGGAGCTCCTACGAGCAGTACTTC.

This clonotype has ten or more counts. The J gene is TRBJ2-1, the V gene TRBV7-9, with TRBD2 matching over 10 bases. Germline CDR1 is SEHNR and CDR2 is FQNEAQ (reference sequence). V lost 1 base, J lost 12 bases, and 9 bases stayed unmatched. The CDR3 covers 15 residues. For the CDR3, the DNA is TGTGCCAGCAGCTTAGAGGGGACTAGCGAGGAGGGGCAGTTCTTC. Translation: CASSLEGTSEEGQFF.

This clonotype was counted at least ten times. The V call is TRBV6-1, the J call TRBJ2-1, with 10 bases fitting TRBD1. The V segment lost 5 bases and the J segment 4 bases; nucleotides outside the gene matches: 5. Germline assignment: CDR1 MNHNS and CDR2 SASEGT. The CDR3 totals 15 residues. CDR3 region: CASSRDRGEYNEQFF. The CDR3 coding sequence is TGTGCCAGCAGTAGGGACAGGGGAGAATACAATGAGCAGTTCTTC.

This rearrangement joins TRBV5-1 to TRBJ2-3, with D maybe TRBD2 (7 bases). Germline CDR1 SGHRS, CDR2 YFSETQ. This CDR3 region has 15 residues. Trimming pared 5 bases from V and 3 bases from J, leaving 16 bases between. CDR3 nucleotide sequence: TGCGCCAGCAGGATGGGGGGGCGCGGGACAGATACGCAGTATTTT. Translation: CASRMGGRGTDTQYF.

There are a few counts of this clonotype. The CDR3 loop reads CASSLAELFQETQYF. The CDR3 DNA reads as TGTGCCAGCAGCTTAGCCGAGTTATTCCAAGAGACCCAGTACTTC. J is TRBJ2-5 and V is TRBV7-9; D remains ambiguous. V was cut by 0 bases and J by 1 base, with 9 bases left in between. The CDR3 extends over 15 amino acids. Germline CDR1 is SEHNR and CDR2 is FQNEAQ (reference sequence).